The present T cell receptor beta chain was sequenced within a study of blood T cell repertoires in COVID-19. In the study overall: The study drew acute and convalescent COVID-19 samples from the United States, Italy and Spain. PBMCs, B-cell-depleted T cells, or T cells were the source of the cDNA or gDNA that made up the material.

Under the authors' procedure: Quantification of nucleated cells was approximated via reference gene primer amplification. Only in-frame clones appear in the TCRdb table, and some are missing; sequencing was by immunoSEQ multiplex PCR. The V and J calls and clone size were taken over from that table, and D and trimming were inferred from the DNA. The sample holds hundreds of thousands of clones, approximately 85% seen once. Germline lookup yields CDR1 MNHGY and CDR2 SAAAGT. The ends lost 5 bases at V and 1 base at J; junction bases unmatched: 3. CDR3 length: 14 residues. The sequencing sample was made of peripheral blood. V is TRBV6-8 and J is TRBJ2-3, with 7 bases aligning to TRBD1. The sequence was collected from a man in his fifties with active or convalescent COVID-19. The CDR3 DNA sequence: TGTGCCAGCAGTGACAGGGCTGGCACAGATACGCAGTATTTT. This encodes CASSDRAGTDTQYF.